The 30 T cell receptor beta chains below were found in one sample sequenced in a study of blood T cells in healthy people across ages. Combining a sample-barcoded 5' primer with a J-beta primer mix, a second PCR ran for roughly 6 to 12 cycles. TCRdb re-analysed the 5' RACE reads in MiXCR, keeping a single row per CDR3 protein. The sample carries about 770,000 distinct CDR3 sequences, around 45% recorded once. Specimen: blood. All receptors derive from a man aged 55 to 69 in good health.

Written as DNA, the CDR3 is TGTGCCAGCAGTCCCCAGGGGTTAGCGGGAGTTAGCACAGATACGCAGTATTTT. Its protein product is CASSPQGLAGVSTDTQYF. This chain connects TRBV28 to TRBJ2-3; 9 nucleotides line up with TRBD2. The J segment lost 0 bases and the V segment lost 5 bases, leaving 12 bases of the junction unmatched. CDR3 length: 18 amino acids. Germline V gene sequence: CDR1 MDHEN, CDR2 SYDVKM.

The CDR3 loop is CASSLGSNSYNEQYF. CDR3 bases: TGTGCCAGCAGCTTAGGGTCGAACTCCTACAATGAGCAGTACTTC. This chain links TRBV7-9 with TRBJ2-1; D gene ambiguous. The DNA end is more similar to TRBJ2-7, so the J call may be wrong. The CDR3 is 15 amino acids. Germline CDR1 reads SEHNR; CDR2 reads FQNEAQ (reference sequence).

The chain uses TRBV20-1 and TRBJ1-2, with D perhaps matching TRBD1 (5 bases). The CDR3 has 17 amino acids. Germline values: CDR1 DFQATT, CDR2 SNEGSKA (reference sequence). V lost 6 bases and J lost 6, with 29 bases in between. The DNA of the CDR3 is TGCAGTGCCAGTAGTTTGAGTTGGGGCGATGGCTACAATGGCTACACCTTC. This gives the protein CSASSLSWGDGYNGYTF.

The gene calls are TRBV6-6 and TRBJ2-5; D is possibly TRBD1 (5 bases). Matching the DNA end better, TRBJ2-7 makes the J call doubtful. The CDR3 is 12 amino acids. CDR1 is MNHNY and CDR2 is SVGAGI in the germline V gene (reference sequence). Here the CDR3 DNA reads TGTGCCAGCAACAGGTTGCCGGACGAGCAGTACTTC. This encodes CASNRLPDEQYF.

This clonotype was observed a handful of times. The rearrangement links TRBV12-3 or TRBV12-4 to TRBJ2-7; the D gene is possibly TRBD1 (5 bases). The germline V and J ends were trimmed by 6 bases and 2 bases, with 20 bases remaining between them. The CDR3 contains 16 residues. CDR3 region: CASRPDTDRLPYEQYF. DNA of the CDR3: TGTGCCAGCAGACCGGACACCGACCGTCTTCCCTACGAGCAGTACTTC.

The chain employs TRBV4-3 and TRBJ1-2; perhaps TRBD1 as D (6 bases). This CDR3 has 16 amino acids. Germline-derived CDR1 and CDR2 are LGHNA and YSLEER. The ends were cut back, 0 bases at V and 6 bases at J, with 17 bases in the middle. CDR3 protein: CASSQDFHGGGNGYTF. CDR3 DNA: TGCGCCAGCAGCCAAGACTTCCACGGGGGGGGCAATGGCTACACCTTC.

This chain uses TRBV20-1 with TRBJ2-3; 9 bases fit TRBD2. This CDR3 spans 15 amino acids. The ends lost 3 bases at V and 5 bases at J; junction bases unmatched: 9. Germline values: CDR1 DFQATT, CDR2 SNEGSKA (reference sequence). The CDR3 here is CSASPGGGALDTQYF. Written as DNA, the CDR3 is TGCAGTGCTAGCCCCGGCGGGGGGGCTTTAGATACGCAGTATTTT.

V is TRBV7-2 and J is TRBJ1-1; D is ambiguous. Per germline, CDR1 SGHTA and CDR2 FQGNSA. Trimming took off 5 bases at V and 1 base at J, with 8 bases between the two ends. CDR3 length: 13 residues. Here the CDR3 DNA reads TGTGCCAGCAGCAATTTCAAGAACACTGAAGCTTTCTTT. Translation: CASSNFKNTEAFF.

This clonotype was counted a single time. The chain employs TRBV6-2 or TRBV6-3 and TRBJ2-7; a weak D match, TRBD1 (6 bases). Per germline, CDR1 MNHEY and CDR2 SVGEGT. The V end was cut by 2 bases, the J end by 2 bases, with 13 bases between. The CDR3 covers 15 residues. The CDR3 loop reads CASSYGKGVAYEQYF. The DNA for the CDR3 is TGTGCCAGCAGTTACGGTAAGGGGGTAGCCTACGAGCAGTACTTC.

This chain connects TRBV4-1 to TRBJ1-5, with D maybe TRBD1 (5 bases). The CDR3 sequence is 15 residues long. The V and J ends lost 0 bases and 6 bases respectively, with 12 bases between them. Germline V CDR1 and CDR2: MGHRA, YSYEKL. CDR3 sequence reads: CASSQDGRGGQPQHF. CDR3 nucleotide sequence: TGCGCCAGCAGCCAAGATGGACGGGGGGGTCAGCCCCAGCATTTT.

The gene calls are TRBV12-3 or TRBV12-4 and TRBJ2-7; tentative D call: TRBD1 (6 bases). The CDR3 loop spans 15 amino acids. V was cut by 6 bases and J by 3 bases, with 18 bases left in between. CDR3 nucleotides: TGTGCCAGCAGACGTACCGGGACAAAGAACTACGAGCAGTACTTC. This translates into CASRRTGTKNYEQYF.

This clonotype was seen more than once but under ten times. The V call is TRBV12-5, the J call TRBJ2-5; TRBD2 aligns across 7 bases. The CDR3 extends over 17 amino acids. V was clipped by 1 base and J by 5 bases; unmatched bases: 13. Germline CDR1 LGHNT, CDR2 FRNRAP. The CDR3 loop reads CASGLGWGGTSSETQYF. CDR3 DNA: TGTGCTAGTGGTTTGGGATGGGGGGGAACCTCAAGCGAGACCCAGTACTTC. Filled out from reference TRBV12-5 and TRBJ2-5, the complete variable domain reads DARVTQTPRHKVTEMGQEVTMRCQPILGHNTVFWYRQTMMQGLELLAYFRNRAPLDDSGMPKDRFSAEMPDATLATLKIQPSEPRDSAVYFCASGLGWGGTSSETQYFGPGTRLLVL.

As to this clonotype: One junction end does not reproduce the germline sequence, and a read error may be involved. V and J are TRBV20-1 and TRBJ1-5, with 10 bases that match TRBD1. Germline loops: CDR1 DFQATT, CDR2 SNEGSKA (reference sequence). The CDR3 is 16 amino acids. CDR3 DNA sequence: TGCAGTGCTAGAGAGGACAGGGGGTCCACCAATCAGCCCCGGCATTTT. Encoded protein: CSAREDRGSTNQPRHF.

The CDR3 loop is CASKNLGAGYNEQFF. Written as DNA, the CDR3 is TGTGCCAGCAAGAACCTCGGCGCGGGCTACAATGAGCAGTTCTTC. The J gene is TRBJ2-1, the V gene TRBV6-1; the D gene is possibly TRBD2 (5 bases). Germline V gene data show CDR1 as MNHNS and CDR2 as SASEGT. Trimming removed 7 bases at V and 3 bases at J, with 16 bases between. The CDR3 is 15 residues long.

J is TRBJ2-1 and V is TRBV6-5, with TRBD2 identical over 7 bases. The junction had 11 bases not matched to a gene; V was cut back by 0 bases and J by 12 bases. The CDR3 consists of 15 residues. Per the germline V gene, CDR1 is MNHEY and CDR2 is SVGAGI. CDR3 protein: CASSYSIGMGGAQFF. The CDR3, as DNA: TGTGCCAGCAGTTACTCGATAGGGATGGGAGGGGCGCAGTTCTTC.

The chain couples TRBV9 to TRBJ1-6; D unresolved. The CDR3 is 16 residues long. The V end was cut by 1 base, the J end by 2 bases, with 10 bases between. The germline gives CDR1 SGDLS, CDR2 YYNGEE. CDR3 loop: CASSVSPETYNSPLHF. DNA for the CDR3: TGTGCCAGCAGCGTATCCCCTGAAACCTATAATTCACCCCTCCACTTT. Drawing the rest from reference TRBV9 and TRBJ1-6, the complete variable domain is DSGVTQTPKHLITATGQRVTLRCSPRSGDLSVYWYQQSLDQGLQFLIQYYNGEERAKGNILERFSAQQFPDLHSELNLSSLELGDSALYFCASSVSPETYNSPLHFGNGTRLTVT.

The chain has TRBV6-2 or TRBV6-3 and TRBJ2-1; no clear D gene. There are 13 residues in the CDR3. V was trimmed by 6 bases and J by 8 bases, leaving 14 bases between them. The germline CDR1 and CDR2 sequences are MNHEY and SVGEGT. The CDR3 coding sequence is TGTGCCAGCAGCGCTAGAGAAGGGTATGAGCAGTTCTTC. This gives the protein CASSAREGYEQFF.

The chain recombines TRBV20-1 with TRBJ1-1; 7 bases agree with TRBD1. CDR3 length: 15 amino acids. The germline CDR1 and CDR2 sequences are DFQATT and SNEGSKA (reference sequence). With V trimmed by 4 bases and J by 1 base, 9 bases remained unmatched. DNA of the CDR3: TGCAGTGCTAAGCCGGGCGACAGGGCGAACACTGAAGCTTTCTTT. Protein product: CSAKPGDRANTEAFF.

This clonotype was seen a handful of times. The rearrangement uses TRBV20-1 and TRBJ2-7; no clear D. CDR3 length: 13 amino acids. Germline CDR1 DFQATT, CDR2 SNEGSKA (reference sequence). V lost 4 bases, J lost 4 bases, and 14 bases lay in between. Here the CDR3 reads CSANEDGLYEQYF. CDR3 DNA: TGCAGTGCTAACGAAGACGGTTTATACGAGCAGTACTTC.

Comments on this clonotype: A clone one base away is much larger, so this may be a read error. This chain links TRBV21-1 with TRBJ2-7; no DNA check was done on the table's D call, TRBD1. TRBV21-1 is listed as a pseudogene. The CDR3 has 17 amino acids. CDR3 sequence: CASSKKGRTILSYEQYF. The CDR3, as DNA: TGTGCCAGCAGCAAAAAGGGACGGACAATCCTTTCCTACGAGCAGTACTTC.

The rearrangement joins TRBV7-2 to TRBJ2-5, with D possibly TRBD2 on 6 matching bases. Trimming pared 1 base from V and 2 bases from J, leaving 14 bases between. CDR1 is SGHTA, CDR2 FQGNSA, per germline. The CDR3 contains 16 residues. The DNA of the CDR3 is TGTGCCAGCAGCTTAGTAGGAGGGGAGCAACAAGAGACCCAGTACTTC. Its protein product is CASSLVGGEQQETQYF. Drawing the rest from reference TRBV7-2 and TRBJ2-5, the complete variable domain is GAGVSQSPSNKVTEKGKDVELRCDPISGHTALYWYRQSLGQGLEFLIYFQGNSAPDKSGLPSDRFSAERTGGSVSTLTIQRTQQEDSAVYLCASSLVGGEQQETQYFGPGTRLLVL.

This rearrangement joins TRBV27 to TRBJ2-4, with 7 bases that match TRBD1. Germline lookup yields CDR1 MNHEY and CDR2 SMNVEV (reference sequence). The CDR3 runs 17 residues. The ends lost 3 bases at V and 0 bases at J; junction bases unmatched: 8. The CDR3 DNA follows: TGTGCCAGCAGTTTTAATAAGGGACAGTTAGCCAAAAACATTCAGTACTTC. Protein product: CASSFNKGQLAKNIQYF.

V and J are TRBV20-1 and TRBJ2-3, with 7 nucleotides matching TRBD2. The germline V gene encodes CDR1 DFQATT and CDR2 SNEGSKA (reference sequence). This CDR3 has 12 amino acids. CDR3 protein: CRWRGSTDTQYF. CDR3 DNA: TGCAGATGGCGGGGGTCCACAGATACGCAGTATTTT.

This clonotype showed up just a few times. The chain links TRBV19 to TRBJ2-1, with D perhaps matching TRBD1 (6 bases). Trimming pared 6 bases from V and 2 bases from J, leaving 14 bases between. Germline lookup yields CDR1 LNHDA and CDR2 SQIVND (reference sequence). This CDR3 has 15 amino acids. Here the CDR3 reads CASSRKGETYNEQFF. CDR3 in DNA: TGTGCCAGTAGCCGAAAGGGGGAAACCTACAATGAGCAGTTCTTC.

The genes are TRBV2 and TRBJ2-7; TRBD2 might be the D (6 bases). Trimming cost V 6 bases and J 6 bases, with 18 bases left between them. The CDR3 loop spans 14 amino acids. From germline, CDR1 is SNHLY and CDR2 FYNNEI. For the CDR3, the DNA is TGTGCCAGCAGGCCCGCCGGGACTCCCTTCGAGCAGTACTTC. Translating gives CASRPAGTPFEQYF.

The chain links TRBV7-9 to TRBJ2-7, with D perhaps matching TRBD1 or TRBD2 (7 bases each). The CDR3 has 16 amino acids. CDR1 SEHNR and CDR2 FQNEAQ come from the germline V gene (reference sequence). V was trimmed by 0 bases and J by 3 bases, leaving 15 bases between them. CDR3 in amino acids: CASSLAQGGLLYEQYF. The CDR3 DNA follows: TGTGCCAGCAGCTTAGCTCAGGGGGGGCTCCTCTACGAGCAGTACTTC.

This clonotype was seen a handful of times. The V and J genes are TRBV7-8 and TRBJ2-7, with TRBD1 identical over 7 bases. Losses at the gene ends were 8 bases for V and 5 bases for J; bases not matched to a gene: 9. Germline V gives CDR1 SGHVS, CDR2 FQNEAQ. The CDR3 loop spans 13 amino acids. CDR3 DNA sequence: TGTGCCAGCTCCGGGACAGCCCCCGACGAGCAGTACTTC. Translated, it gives CASSGTAPDEQYF.

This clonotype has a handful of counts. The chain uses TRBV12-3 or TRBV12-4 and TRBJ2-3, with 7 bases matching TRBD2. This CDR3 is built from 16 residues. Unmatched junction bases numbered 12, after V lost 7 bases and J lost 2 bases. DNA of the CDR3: TGTGCCAGCACGTTGGAACTGGGGGGGTACACAGATACGCAGTATTTT. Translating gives CASTLELGGYTDTQYF.

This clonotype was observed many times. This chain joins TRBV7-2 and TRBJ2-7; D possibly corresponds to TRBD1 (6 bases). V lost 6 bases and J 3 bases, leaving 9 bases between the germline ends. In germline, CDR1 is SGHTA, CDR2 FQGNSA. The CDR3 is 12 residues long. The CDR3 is CASSRTDYEQYF. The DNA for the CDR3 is TGTGCCAGCAGTCGGACAGACTACGAGCAGTACTTC.

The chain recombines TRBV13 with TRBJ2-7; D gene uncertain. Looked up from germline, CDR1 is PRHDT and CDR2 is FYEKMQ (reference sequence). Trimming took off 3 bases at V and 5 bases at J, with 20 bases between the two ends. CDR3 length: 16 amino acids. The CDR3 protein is CASSLENRRDPDEQYF. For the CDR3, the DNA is TGTGCCAGCAGCTTGGAAAACAGAAGGGATCCTGACGAGCAGTACTTC.